A selection of T cell receptor beta chains follows, all from one sample in a study of cytomegalovirus exposure and HLA in healthy donors. Assay used: immunoSEQ multiplex PCR; TCRdb lists only in-frame clones, some missing. The profile shows 150,000 to 200,000 clones, roughly 82% of them singletons. Material: PBMCs. These receptors were collected from a girl aged 10-17 years in good health and CMV-seropositive. Both conserved end residues are part of each CDR3. A D gene is named only where the DNA matches it firmly. The size entry is marked missing in some rows and otherwise reads once, few, many or a size class.

j_call clone_size d_call v_call cdr3_aa cdr3_nt
TRBJ2-1 . TRBD1 TRBV5-1 CASSRKVPGQGFHEQFF TGCGCCAGCAGCCGCAAAGTCCCGGGACAGGGTTTCCATGAGCAGTTCTTC
TRBJ1-5 . TRBD1 TRBV7-9 CASSVTGDHQPQHF TGTGCCAGCAGCGTAACAGGGGACCATCAGCCCCAGCATTTT
TRBJ2-1 . TRBD2 TRBV5-5 CASSSNSGSSFNEQFF TGTGCCAGCAGCTCCAATAGCGGGAGTTCCTTCAATGAGCAGTTCTTC
TRBJ2-3 . . TRBV6-1 CASSRGQSTDTQYF TGTGCCAGCAGCCGAGGACAAAGCACAGATACGCAGTATTTT
TRBJ2-7 . TRBD1 TRBV6-1 CASSGQGTHWDEQYF TGTGCCAGCAGTGGACAGGGGACCCACTGGGACGAGCAGTACTTC
TRBJ2-2 . . TRBV4-1 CASSQDGYTGELFF TGCGCCAGCAGCCAAGACGGTTACACCGGGGAGCTGTTTTTT
TRBJ1-3 once . TRBV19 CASSIVGGPGNTIYF TGTGCCAGTAGTATAGTCGGGGGACCTGGAAACACCATATATTTT
TRBJ1-2 . . TRBV5-3 CARSLCRDPYGYTF TGTGCCAGAAGCTTGTGCCGAGATCCCTATGGCTACACCTTC
TRBJ1-2 . TRBD1 TRBV7-2 CASSLGQGLNYGYTF TGTGCCAGCAGCTTAGGACAGGGCCTAAACTATGGCTACACCTTC
TRBJ2-7 . TRBD2 TRBV4-1 CASSQDKDSVTYAREAYEQYF TGCGCCAGCAGCCAAGACAAGGATTCGGTCACTTATGCGCGGGAGGCCTACGAGCAGTACTTC
TRBJ2-2 . TRBD1 TRBV6-5 CASSYWGQGDTGELFF TGTGCCAGCAGTTACTGGGGACAGGGCGACACCGGGGAGCTGTTTTTT
TRBJ2-7 . . TRBV4-1 CASSQDRGPYEQYF TGCGCCAGCAGCCAAGATCGGGGTCCCTACGAGCAGTACTTC
TRBJ2-3 . . TRBV7-3 CASSANPGDTQYF TGTGCCAGCAGCGCCAACCCCGGAGATACGCAGTATTTT
TRBJ2-4 . TRBD1 TRBV19 CASSIWDSSDIQYF TGTGCCAGTAGTATATGGGACAGTTCGGACATTCAGTACTTC
TRBJ1-2 . TRBD1 TRBV19 CASRGSDRVDYGYTF TGTGCCAGTAGAGGCTCCGACAGGGTGGACTATGGCTACACCTTC
TRBJ1-5 . . TRBV2 CASSEQGNQPQHF TGTGCCAGCAGCGAACAGGGAAATCAGCCCCAGCATTTT
TRBJ2-3 . . TRBV5-4 CASSLDAETDTQYF TGTGCCAGCAGCTTGGACGCGGAAACAGATACGCAGTATTTT
TRBJ2-5 . . TRBV28 CASSSPGGAETQYF TGTGCCAGCAGTTCCCCGGGGGGCGCAGAGACCCAGTACTTC
TRBJ1-2 . . TRBV29-1 CSAEMGGAEGYTF TGCAGCGCCGAGATGGGGGGGGCGGAGGGCTACACCTTC
TRBJ2-3 . TRBD2 TRBV4-3 CASSRGTSGGLGGDTQYF TGCGCCAGCAGCCGCGGGACTAGCGGGGGCCTCGGAGGAGATACGCAGTATTTT
TRBJ1-1 few . TRBV7-3 CASSLRAGSNTEAFF TGTGCCAGCAGCTTAAGGGCAGGGTCGAACACTGAAGCTTTCTTT
TRBJ2-4 . . TRBV4-3 CASSQDTEGYQNIQYF TGCGCCAGCAGCCAAGATACAGAAGGCTACCAAAACATTCAGTACTTC
TRBJ1-5 . TRBD1 TRBV2 CASTDRGNRGVQPQHF TGTGCCAGCACTGACAGGGGGAACCGAGGTGTTCAGCCCCAGCATTTT
TRBJ1-2 few . TRBV28 CASRDSVFNYGYTF TGTGCCAGCAGGGACAGCGTTTTTAACTATGGCTACACCTTC
TRBJ1-1 . . TRBV27 CASSHRTNTEAFF TGTGCCAGCAGTCACAGAACCAACACTGAAGCTTTCTTT
TRBJ1-3 . . TRBV12-2 CASRLLSWRVARLVAGNTIYF TGTGCAAGTCGCTTACTCAGCTGGCGGGTAGCCAGGCTGGTTGCTGGAAACACCATATATTTT
TRBJ1-2 . TRBD1 TRBV10-3 CAISERGQGNYGYTF TGTGCCATCAGTGAAAGGGGACAGGGCAACTATGGCTACACCTTC
TRBJ1-3 . TRBD1 TRBV28 CATRRAGGLTRSGNTIYF TGTGCCACGCGGCGGGCAGGGGGATTAACCCGCTCTGGAAACACCATATATTTT
TRBJ2-1 . . TRBV7-9 CASSLGRGTYNEQFF TGTGCCAGCAGCTTAGGTCGGGGGACCTACAATGAGCAGTTCTTC
TRBJ2-7 . . TRBV5-1 CASSLYNTYEQYF TGCGCCAGCAGCCTGTACAACACCTACGAGCAGTACTTC
TRBJ2-7 . TRBD1 TRBV5-8 CASSAGQGPGEQYF TGTGCCAGCAGCGCCGGACAGGGACCGGGGGAGCAGTACTTC
TRBJ2-1 . . TRBV11-3 CASSDRNTNNEQFF TGTGCCAGCAGCGACAGGAACACTAACAATGAGCAGTTCTTC
TRBJ2-2 once . TRBV5-4 CASSYTTGSRPGELFF TGTGCCAGCAGCTATACTACTGGGTCGAGGCCCGGGGAGCTGTTTTTT
TRBJ2-7 . TRBD2 TRBV7-6 CATQPSSGLSYEQYF TGTGCCACCCAACCCAGTAGCGGGTTGTCCTACGAGCAGTACTTC
TRBJ2-4 . . TRBV19 CASTTTANIQYF TGTGCCAGTACTACCACCGCAAACATTCAGTACTTC
TRBJ2-7 . . TRBV19 CASSKFTGTSYEQYF TGTGCCAGTAGTAAGTTCACAGGGACCTCCTACGAGCAGTACTTC
TRBJ1-3 . . TRBV6-1 CASSGSGKRATRSGNTIYF TGTGCCAGCAGTGGTAGCGGGAAACGGGCCACCCGCTCTGGAAACACCATATATTTT
TRBJ2-1 . TRBD2 TRBV4-1 CASSQEPAGGSSSYNEQFF TGCGCCAGCAGCCAAGAACCAGCGGGAGGCTCGAGCTCCTACAATGAGCAGTTCTTC
TRBJ1-1 . . TRBV4-1 CASSQDPGRGFTEAFF TGCGCCAGCAGCCAAGATCCAGGCCGCGGGTTCACTGAAGCTTTCTTT
TRBJ2-7 few . TRBV30 CAWSVAYEQYF TGTGCCTGGAGTGTCGCCTACGAGCAGTACTTC
TRBJ2-1 once . TRBV27 CASSLSSRGNEQFF TGTGCCAGCAGTTTATCGTCAAGGGGCAATGAGCAGTTCTTC
TRBJ2-1 . . TRBV11-2 CASRGLRSHNEQFF TGTGCCAGCAGAGGACTGAGATCTCACAATGAGCAGTTCTTC
TRBJ2-7 . TRBD2 TRBV5-8 CASTRTSQIHEQYF TGTGCCAGCACCCGGACTAGCCAGATCCACGAGCAGTACTTC
TRBJ1-4 . . TRBV30 CAWSLGGRGEKLFF TGTGCCTGGAGTTTGGGGGGTAGGGGTGAAAAACTGTTTTTT
TRBJ1-1 . . TRBV7-9 CASSPPGTPTEAFF TGTGCCAGCAGCCCTCCCGGGACACCCACTGAAGCTTTCTTT
TRBJ1-3 . . TRBV6-5 CASSYTGHFGNTIYF TGTGCCAGCAGTTACACGGGACATTTTGGAAACACCATATATTTT
TRBJ2-4 . TRBD1 TRBV27 CASSLRDRGRGGIQYF TGTGCCAGCAGTCTCCGGGACAGGGGGCGCGGGGGCATTCAGTACTTC
TRBJ2-7 . . TRBV4-3 CASSQRREDSYEQYF TGCGCCAGCAGCCAACGACGCGAGGATTCCTACGAGCAGTACTTC
TRBJ2-1 few TRBD2 TRBV4-2 CASSGLIAAGSGGHYNEQFF TGTGCCAGCAGCGGACTCATAGCTGCTGGGAGCGGGGGGCACTACAATGAGCAGTTCTTC
TRBJ2-7 . . TRBV25-1 CASSFQYEQYF TGTGCCAGCAGTTTCCAGTACGAGCAGTACTTC
TRBJ2-4 . . TRBV18 CASSPRPGEGIQYF TGTGCCAGCTCACCACGCCCAGGGGAGGGGATTCAGTACTTC
TRBJ2-3 . TRBD1 TRBV5-1 CASSSGTVNTDTQYF TGCGCCAGCAGCTCCGGGACAGTGAACACAGATACGCAGTATTTT
TRBJ2-5 few . TRBV5-4 CASRDSEETQYF TGTGCCAGCAGGGACAGCGAAGAGACCCAGTACTTC
TRBJ1-1 . TRBD1 TRBV5-6 CASSSRDRGGETTEAFF TGTGCCAGCAGCTCGAGGGACAGGGGAGGGGAGACCACTGAAGCTTTCTTT
TRBJ1-1 . . TRBV28 CASSLWGRGGSGTEAFF TGTGCCAGCAGTTTATGGGGTCGTGGGGGGAGCGGCACTGAAGCTTTCTTT
TRBJ2-1 few . TRBV6-1 CASAYGTGYNEQFF TGTGCCAGCGCTTACGGGACTGGTTACAATGAGCAGTTCTTC
TRBJ1-5 once TRBD1 TRBV28 CASSQSDRDDQPQHF TGTGCCAGCAGTCAATCGGACAGGGATGATCAGCCCCAGCATTTT
TRBJ2-7 . . TRBV5-1 CASSRDLLGLYEQYF TGCGCCAGCAGCCGGGACTTGTTGGGCCTCTACGAGCAGTACTTC
TRBJ1-2 once . TRBV9 CASSVEYIGYTF TGTGCCAGCAGCGTAGAATATATCGGCTACACCTTC